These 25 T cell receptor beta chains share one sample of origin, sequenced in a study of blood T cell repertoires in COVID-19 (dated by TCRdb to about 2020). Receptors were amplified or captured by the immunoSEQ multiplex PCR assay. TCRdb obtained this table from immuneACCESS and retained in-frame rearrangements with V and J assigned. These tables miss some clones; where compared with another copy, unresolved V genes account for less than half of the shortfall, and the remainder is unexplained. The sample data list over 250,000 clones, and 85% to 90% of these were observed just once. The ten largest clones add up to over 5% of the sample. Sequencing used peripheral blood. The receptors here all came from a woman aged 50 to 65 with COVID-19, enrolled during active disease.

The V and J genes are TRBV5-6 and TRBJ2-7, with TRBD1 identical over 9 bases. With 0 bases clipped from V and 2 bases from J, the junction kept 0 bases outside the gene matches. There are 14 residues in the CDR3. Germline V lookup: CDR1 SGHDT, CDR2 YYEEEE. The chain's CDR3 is CASSLGTGAYEQYF. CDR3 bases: TGTGCCAGCAGCTTGGGGACAGGGGCCTACGAGCAGTACTTC.

CDR3 nucleotide sequence: TGTGCCAGCAGCCAAATAGGACAGGGGATGAACACCGGGGAGCTGTTTTTT. Translated: CASSQIGQGMNTGELFF. The V call is TRBV16, the J call TRBJ2-2, with TRBD1 matching 9 bases. Germline CDR1 and CDR2: KGHSY and FQNENV. The CDR3 is 17 amino acids. V was clipped by 2 bases and J by 1 base; unmatched bases: 5.

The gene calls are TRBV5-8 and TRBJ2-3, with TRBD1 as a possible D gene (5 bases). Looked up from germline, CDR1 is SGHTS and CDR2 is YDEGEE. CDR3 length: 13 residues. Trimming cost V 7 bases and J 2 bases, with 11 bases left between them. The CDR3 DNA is TGTGCCAGCCTCTCAGGGTACACAGATACGCAGTATTTT. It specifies CASLSGYTDTQYF.

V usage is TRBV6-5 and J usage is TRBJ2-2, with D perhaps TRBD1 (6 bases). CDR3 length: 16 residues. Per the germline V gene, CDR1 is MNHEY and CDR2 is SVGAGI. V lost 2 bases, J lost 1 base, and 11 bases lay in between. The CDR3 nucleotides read TGTGCCAGCAGTTACGCGGACAGTAAGAACACCGGGGAGCTGTTTTTT. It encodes CASSYADSKNTGELFF.

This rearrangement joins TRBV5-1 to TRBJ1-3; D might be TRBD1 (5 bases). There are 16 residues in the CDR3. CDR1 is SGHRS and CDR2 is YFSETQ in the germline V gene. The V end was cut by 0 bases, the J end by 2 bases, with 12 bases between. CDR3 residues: CASSLGGRSTGNTIYF. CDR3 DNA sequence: TGCGCCAGCAGCTTGGGGGGCAGGAGTACTGGAAACACCATATATTTT.

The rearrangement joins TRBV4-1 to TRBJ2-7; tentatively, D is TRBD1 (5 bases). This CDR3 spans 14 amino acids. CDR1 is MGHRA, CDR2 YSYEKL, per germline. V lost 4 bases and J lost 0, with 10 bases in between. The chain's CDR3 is CASSPNRGSYEQYF. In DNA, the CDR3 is TGCGCCAGCAGCCCCAATAGGGGCTCCTACGAGCAGTACTTC.

The CDR3 here is CASSHFPGGRQETQYF. For the CDR3, the DNA is TGTGCCAGCAGCCATTTCCCAGGGGGAAGGCAAGAGACCCAGTACTTC. This chain connects TRBV3-1 (or the pseudogene TRBV3-2) to TRBJ2-5, with TRBD1 matching 7 bases. CDR1 LGHDT and CDR2 YNNKEL come from the germline V gene (reference sequence). J gave up 2 bases and V 3 bases, and 9 bases lay outside the gene matches. The CDR3 loop spans 16 amino acids.

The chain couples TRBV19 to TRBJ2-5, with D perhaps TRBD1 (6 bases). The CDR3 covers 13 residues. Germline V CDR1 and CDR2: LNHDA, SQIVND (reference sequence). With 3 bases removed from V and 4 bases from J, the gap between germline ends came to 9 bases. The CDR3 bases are TGTGCCAGTAGTATGAGGGGGACAGAGACCCAGTACTTC. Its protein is CASSMRGTETQYF.

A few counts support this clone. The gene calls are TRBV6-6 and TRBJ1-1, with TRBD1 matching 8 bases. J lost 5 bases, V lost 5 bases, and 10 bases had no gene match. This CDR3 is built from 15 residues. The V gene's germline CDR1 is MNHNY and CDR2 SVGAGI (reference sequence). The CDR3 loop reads CASSQGGTGGTEAFF. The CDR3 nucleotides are TGTGCCAGCAGTCAGGGCGGTACAGGGGGTACTGAAGCTTTCTTT.

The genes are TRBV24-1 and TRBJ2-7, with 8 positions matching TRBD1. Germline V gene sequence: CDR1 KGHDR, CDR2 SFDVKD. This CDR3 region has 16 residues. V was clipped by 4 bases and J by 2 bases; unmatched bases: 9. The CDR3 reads CATSDATGGFAYEQYF. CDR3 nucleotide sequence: TGTGCCACCAGTGACGCCACAGGGGGATTCGCCTACGAGCAGTACTTC.

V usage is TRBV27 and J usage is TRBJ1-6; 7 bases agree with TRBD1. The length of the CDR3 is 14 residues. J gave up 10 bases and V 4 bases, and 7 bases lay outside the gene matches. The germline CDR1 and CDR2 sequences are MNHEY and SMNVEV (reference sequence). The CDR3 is CASSSGQSFSPLHF. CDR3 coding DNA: TGTGCCAGCAGTTCGGGACAGAGTTTCTCACCCCTCCACTTT.

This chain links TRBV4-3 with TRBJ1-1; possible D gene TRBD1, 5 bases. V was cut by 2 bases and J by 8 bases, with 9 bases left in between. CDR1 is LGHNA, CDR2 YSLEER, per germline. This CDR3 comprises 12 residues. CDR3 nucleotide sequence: TGCGCCAGCAGCCAAAGGGGTGCCGAAGCTTTCTTT. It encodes CASSQRGAEAFF.

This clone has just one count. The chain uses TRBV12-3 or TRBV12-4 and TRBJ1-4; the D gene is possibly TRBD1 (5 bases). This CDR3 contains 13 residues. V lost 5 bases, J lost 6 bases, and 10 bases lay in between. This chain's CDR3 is CASSRREDEKLFF. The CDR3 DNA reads TGTGCCAGCAGTCGCAGGGAAGATGAAAAACTGTTTTTT.

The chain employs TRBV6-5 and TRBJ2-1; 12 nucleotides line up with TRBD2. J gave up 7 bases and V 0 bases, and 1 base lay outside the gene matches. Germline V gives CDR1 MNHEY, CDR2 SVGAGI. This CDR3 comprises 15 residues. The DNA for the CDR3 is TGTGCCAGCAGTTACTCGACTAGCGGGAGAAATGAGCAGTTCTTC. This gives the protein CASSYSTSGRNEQFF.

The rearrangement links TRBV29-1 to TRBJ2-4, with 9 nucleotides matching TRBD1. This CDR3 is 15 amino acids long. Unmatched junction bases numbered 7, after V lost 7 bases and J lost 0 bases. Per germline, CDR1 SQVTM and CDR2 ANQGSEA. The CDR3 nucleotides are TGCAGCGCGCACGGACAGGGGAGAGCCAAAAACATTCAGTACTTC. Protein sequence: CSAHGQGRAKNIQYF.

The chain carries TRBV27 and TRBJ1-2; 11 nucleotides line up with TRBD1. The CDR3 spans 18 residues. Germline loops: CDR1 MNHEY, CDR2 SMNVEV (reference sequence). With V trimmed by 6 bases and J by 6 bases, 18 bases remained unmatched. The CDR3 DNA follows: TGTGCCAGCAGCTTAAGCCCCGGGACAGGGGGATTTGGGGATGGCTACACCTTC. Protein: CASSLSPGTGGFGDGYTF.

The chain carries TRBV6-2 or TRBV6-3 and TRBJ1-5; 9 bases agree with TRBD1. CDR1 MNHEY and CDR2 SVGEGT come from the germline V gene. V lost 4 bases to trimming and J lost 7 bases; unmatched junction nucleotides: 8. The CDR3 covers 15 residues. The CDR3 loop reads CASSWGTGTGQPQHF. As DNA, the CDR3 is TGTGCCAGCAGTTGGGGGACAGGGACCGGGCAGCCCCAGCATTTT.

CDR3 DNA: TGTGCCAGCAGCCAATACCGGGGGTTCACCGGGGAGCTGTTTTTT. Its protein product is CASSQYRGFTGELFF. The chain uses TRBV4-2 and TRBJ2-2; D is possibly TRBD2 (6 bases). CDR1 and CDR2 from the germline V gene are LGHNA and YNFKEQ. The CDR3 runs to 15 residues. Trimming removed 2 bases from V and 4 bases from J, with 11 bases in between.

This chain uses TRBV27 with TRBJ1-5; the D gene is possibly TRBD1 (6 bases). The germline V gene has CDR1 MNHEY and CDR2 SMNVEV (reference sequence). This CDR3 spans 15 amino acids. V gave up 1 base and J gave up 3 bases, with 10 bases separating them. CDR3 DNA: TGTGCCAGCAGTTTATTGACAGGAGACAATCAGCCCCAGCATTTT. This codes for CASSLLTGDNQPQHF.

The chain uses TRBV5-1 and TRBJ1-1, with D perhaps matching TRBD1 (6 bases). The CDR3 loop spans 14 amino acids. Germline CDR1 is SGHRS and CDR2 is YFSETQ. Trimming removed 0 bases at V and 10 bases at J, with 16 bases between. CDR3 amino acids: CASSLVGDNRVAFF. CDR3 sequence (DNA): TGCGCCAGCAGCTTGGTGGGGGACAACAGGGTAGCTTTCTTT.

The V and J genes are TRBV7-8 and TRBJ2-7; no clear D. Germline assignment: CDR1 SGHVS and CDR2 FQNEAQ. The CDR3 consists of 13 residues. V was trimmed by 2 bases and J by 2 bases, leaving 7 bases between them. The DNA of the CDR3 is TGTGCCAGCAGCTTACGGTTGACCTACGAGCAGTACTTC. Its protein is CASSLRLTYEQYF. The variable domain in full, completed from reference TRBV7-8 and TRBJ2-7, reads GAGVSQSPRYKVAKRGQDVALRCDPISGHVSLFWYQQALGQGPEFLTYFQNEAQLDKSGLPSDRFFAERPEGSVSTLKIQRTQQEDSAVYLCASSLRLTYEQYFGPGTRLTVT.

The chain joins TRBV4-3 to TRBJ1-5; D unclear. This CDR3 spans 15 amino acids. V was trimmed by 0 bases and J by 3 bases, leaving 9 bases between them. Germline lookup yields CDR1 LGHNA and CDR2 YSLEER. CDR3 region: CASSQDRLANQPQHF. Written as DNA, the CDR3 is TGCGCCAGCAGCCAAGACAGGCTAGCCAATCAGCCCCAGCATTTT.

The CDR3 DNA reads TGTGCCAGCAGCCCCCTAAATACTAACTATGGCTACACCTTC. Translation gives CASSPLNTNYGYTF. The chain links TRBV5-5 to TRBJ1-2; D uncertain. Germline-derived CDR1 and CDR2 are SGHKS and YYEKEE (reference sequence). The CDR3 is 14 amino acids. V dropped 4 bases and J dropped 0 bases, with 10 bases sitting between them.

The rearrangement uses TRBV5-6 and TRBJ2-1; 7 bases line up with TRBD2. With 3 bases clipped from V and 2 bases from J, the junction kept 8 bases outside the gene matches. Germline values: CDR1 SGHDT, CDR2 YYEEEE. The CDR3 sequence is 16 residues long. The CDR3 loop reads CASSSPAGDAYNEQFF. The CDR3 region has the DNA TGTGCCAGCAGCTCTCCCGCGGGAGACGCCTACAATGAGCAGTTCTTC.

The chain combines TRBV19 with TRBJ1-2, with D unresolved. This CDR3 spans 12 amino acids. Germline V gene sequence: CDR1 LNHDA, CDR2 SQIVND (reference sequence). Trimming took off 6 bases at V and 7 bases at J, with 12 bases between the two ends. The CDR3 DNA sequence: TGTGCCAGTAGCGTCCCTCGGTCTGGCTACACCTTC. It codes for CASSVPRSGYTF.